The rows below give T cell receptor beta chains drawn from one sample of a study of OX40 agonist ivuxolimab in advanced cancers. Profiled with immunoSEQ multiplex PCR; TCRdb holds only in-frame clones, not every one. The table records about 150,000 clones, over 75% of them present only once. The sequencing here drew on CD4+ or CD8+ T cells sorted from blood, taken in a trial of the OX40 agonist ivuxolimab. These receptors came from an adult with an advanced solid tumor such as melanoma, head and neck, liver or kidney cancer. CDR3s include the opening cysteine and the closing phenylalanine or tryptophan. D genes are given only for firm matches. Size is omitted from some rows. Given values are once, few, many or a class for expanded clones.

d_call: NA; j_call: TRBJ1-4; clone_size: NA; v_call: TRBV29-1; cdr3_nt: TGCAGCGTCAGTGGCAGGATAGGAGAGGAAAAACTGTTTTTT; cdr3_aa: CSVSGRIGEEKLFF
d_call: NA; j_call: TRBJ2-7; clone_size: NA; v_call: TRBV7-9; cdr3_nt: TGTGCCAGCAGCTTAGGGGGGCTCTCCGAGCAGTACTTC; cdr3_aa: CASSLGGLSEQYF
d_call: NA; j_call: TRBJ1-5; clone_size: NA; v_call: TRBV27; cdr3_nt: TGTGCCAGCAGTACTACGAGCCACAGGGCTCAGCCCCAGCATTTT; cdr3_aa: CASSTTSHRAQPQHF
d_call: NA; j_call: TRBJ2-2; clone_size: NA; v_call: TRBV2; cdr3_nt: TGTGCCAGCAGTGATCAGGCTCAGAACACCGGGGAGCTGTTTTTT; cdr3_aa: CASSDQAQNTGELFF
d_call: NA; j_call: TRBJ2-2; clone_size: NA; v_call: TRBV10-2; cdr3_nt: TGCGCCAGCAGCCTTACCCGAGGTGGGACCGGGGAGCTGTTTTTT; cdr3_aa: CASSLTRGGTGELFF
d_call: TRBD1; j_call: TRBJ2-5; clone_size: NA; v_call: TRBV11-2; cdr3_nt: TGTGCCAGCAGAACCGGGACAGCCCTCCCGGAGACCCAGTACTTC; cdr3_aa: CASRTGTALPETQYF
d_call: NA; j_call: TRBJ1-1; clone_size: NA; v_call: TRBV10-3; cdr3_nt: TGTGCCACCACCGGGGCAGGGCGTTCTGAAGCTTTCTTT; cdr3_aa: CATTGAGRSEAFF
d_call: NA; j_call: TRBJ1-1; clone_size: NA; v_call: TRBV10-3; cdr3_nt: TGTGCCATCAGTGAGGGTGGCACTGAAGCTTTCTTT; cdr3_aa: CAISEGGTEAFF
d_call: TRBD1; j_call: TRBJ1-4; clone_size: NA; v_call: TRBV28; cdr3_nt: TGTGCCAGCAGTTCCCCCCCAGGGGGTATCACTACAACTAATGAAAAACTGTTTTTT; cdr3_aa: CASSSPPGGITTTNEKLFF
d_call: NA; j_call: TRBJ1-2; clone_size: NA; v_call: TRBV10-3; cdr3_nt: TGTGCCCGAGCAGGAGGGCAGTTATATGGCTACACCTTC; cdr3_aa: CARAGGQLYGYTF
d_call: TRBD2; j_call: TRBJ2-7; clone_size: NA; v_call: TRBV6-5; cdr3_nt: TGTGCCAGCAGCCTCACTAGCGGGAGCTCCTACGAGCAGTACTTC; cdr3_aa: CASSLTSGSSYEQYF
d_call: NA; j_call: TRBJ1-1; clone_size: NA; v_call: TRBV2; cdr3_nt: TGTGCCAGCAGTGACCTACAGAGGAACACTGAAGCTTTCTTT; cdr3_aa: CASSDLQRNTEAFF
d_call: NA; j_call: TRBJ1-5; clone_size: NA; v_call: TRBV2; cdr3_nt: TGTGCCAGCAGGGCCAGCCGGGAGGCTAATCAGCCCCAGCATTTT; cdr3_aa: CASRASREANQPQHF
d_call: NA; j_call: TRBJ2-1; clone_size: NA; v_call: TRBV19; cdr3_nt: TGTGCCAGTAGTATGATAACAAGCTCCTACAATGAGCAGTTCTTC; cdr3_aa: CASSMITSSYNEQFF
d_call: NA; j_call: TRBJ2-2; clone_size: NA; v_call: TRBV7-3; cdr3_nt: TGTGCCAGCAGTCCCAAGGGGGGAGGGCCCACCGGGGAGCTGTTTTTT; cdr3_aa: CASSPKGGGPTGELFF
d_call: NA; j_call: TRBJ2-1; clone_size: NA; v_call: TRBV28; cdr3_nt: TGTGCCAGCAGTTTCGGACAGCACTCCTACAATGAGCAGTTCTTC; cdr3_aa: CASSFGQHSYNEQFF
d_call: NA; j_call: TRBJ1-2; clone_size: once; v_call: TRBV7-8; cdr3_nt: TGTGCCAGCAGCTTAAGCAGGCCTAACTATGGCTACACCTTC; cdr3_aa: CASSLSRPNYGYTF
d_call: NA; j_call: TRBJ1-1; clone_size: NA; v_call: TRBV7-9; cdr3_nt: TGTGCCAGCAGCTTAGTGGTCAGTGTGAACACTGAAGCTTTCTTT; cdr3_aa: CASSLVVSVNTEAFF
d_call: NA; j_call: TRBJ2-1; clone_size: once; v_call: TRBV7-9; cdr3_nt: TGTGCCAGCAGTAAGCGACAGCCAACCTACAATGAGCAGTTCTTC; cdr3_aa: CASSKRQPTYNEQFF
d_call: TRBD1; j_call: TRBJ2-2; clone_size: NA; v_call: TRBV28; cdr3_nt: TGTGCCAGCAGTTTTGGCCCGGGACAGGGGGTTTTCACCGGGGAGCTGTTTTTT; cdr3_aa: CASSFGPGQGVFTGELFF
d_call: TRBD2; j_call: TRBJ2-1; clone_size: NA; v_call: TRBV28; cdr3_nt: TGTGCCAGCAGAACCCCCCGGACTAGCGGGAGTCTGAGCCCCTACAATGAGCAGTTCTTC; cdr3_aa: CASRTPRTSGSLSPYNEQFF
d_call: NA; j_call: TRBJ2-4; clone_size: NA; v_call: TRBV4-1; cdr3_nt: TGCGCCAGCAGCCCCCACCGTGGACAGAGGGTCGGCATTCAGTACTTC; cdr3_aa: CASSPHRGQRVGIQYF
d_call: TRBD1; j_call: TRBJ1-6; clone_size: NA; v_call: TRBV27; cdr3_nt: TGTGCCAGCAGCCCACCCCGGGACAGGGATAATTCACCCCTCCACTTT; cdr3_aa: CASSPPRDRDNSPLHF
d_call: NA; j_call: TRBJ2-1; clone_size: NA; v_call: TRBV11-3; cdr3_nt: TGTGCCAGCAGCCCCAGGATAATCGCCTACAATGAGCAGTTCTTC; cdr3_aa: CASSPRIIAYNEQFF
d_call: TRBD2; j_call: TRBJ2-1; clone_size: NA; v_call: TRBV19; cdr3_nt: TGTGCCAGTAGTATGGGACTAGCGGACTCCTACAATGAGCAGTTCTTC; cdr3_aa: CASSMGLADSYNEQFF
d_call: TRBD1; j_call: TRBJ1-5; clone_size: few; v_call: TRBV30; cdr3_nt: TGTGCCTGGAGTTGGACAGGGAATCAGCCCCAGCATTTT; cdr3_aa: CAWSWTGNQPQHF
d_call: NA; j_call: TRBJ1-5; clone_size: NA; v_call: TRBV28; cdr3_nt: TGTGCCAGCAGTCCACACTCAGGGAACTACAATCAGCCCCAGCATTTT; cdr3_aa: CASSPHSGNYNQPQHF
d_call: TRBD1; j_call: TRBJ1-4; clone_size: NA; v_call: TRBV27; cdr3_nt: TGTGCCAGCAGTTTCCAGGGGGCTAATGAAAAACTGTTTTTT; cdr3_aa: CASSFQGANEKLFF
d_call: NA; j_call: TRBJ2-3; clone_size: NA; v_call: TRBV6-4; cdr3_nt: TGTGCCAGCAGTGACTCGGGCGGGGCCGGGGATACGCAGTATTTT; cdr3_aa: CASSDSGGAGDTQYF
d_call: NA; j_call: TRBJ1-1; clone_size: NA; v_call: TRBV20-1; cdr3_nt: TGCAGTGCTACCCAAGGGCTCTTT; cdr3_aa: CSATQGLF
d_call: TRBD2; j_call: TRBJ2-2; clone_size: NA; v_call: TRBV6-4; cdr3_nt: TGTGCCAGCAGTTTACAACTAGCGGCGAACACCGGGGAGCTGTTTTTT; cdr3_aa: CASSLQLAANTGELFF
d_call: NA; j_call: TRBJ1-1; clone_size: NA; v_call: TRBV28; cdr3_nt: TGTGCCAGCAGTTTAGTGGGACAGAACACTGAAGCTTTCTTT; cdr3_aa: CASSLVGQNTEAFF
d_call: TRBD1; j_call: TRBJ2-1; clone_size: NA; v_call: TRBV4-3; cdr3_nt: TGCGCCAGCAGCCAAGCCCGACAGGGGACCACACACGGTCGGAATGAGCAGTTCTTC; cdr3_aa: CASSQARQGTTHGRNEQFF
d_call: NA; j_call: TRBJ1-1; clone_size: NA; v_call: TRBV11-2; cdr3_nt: TGTGCCAGCAGCTTAGGTATCCAGGTGACTATGAACACTGAAGCTTTCTTT; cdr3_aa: CASSLGIQVTMNTEAFF
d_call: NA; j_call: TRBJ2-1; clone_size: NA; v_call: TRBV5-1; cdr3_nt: TGCGCCAGCAGCTTGGCCGGCAGGCCGTTATACAATGAGCAGTTCTTC; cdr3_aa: CASSLAGRPLYNEQFF
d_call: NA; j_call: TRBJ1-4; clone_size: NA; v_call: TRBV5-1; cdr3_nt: TGCGCCAGCAGCGCGAGTCGGCCCACCGGAGCAACTAATGAAAAACTGTTTTTT; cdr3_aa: CASSASRPTGATNEKLFF
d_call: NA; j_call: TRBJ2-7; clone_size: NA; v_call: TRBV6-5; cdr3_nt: TGTGCCAGCAGTTACTCGAAACTAAACTACGAGCAGTACTTC; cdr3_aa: CASSYSKLNYEQYF
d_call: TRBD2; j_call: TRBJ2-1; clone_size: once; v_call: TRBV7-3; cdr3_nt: TGTGCCAGCAGCAACCAGAAGCGGGAGGGCCAGTCTGATGAGCAGTTCTTC; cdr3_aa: CASSNQKREGQSDEQFF
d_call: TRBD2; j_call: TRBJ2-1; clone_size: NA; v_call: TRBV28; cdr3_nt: TGTGCCAGCAGTTCCCATCTTGGGGGAGGGAATGAGCAGTTCTTC; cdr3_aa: CASSSHLGGGNEQFF
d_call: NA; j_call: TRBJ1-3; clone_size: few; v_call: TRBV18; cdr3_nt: TGTGCCAGCTCACCAGGGCTTCCCCTCTCTGGAAACACCATATATTTT; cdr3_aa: CASSPGLPLSGNTIYF
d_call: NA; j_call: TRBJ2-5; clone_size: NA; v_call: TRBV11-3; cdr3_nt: TGTGCCAGCAGCTTAGAGGTTCTGGGGTCAATAACAAATTACCAAGAGACCCAGTACTTC; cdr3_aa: CASSLEVLGSITNYQETQYF
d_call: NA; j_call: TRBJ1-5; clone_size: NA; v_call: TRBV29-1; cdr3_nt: TGCAGCGTCATGCAAGGGGATCAGCCCCAGCATTTT; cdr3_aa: CSVMQGDQPQHF
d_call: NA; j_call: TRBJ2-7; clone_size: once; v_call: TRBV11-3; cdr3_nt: TGTGCCAGCAGCGCAGGGGTATACGAGCAGTACTTC; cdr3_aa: CASSAGVYEQYF
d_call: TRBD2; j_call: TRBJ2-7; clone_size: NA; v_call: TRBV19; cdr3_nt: TGTGCCAGTAGTACCATAGCGGGAGGTTACTACGAGCAGTACTTC; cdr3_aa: CASSTIAGGYYEQYF
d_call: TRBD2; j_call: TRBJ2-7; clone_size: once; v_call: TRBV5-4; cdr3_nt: TGTGCCAGCAGCTTGCTACTCGCGGGAGTAGGGGAGCAGTACTTC; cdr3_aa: CASSLLLAGVGEQYF
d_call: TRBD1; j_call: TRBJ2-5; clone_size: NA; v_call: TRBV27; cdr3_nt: TGTGCCAGCAGTTTTCAGGCAGGGGGTTGGGAGACCCAGTACTTC; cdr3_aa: CASSFQAGGWETQYF
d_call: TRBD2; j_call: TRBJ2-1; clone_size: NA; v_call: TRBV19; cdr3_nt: TGTGCCAGCGGACTAGCGGGAGGGCCTGTCTACAATGAGCAGTTCTTC; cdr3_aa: CASGLAGGPVYNEQFF
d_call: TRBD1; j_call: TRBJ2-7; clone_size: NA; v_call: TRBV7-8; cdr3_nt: TGTGCCAGCAGCTTAGCGACAGGGTTCTACGAGCAGTACTTC; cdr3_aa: CASSLATGFYEQYF
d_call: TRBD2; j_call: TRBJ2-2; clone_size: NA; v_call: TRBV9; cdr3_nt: TGTGCCAGCAGCGTAGGTCTAGCGGGAGAAGTGGTGACCGGGGAGCTGTTTTTT; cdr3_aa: CASSVGLAGEVVTGELFF
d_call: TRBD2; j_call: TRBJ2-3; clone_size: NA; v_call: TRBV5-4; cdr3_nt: TGTGCCAGCAGCCTCCGGACTAGCGGACCCACAGATACGCAGTATTTT; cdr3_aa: CASSLRTSGPTDTQYF
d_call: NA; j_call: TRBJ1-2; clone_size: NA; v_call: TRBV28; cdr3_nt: TGTGCCAGTTGGGGGGGGAGCTTGTTCTATGGCTACACCTTC; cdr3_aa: CASWGGSLFYGYTF
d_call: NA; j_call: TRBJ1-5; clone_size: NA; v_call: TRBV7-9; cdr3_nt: TGTGCCAGCAGCTTAGCGGGGGATGGCAATCAGCCCCAGCATTTT; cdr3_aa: CASSLAGDGNQPQHF
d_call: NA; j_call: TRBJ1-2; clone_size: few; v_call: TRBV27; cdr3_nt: TGTGCCAGCAGTCCCTCGTCTTTCTATGGCTACACCTTC; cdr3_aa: CASSPSSFYGYTF
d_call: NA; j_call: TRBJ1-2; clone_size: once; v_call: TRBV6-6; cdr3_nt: TGTGCCAGCAGTTACTCGGACGGATTCTATGGCTACACCTTC; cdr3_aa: CASSYSDGFYGYTF